The present T cell receptor beta chain was sequenced within a study of blood T cell repertoires in COVID-19. Germline-derived CDR1 and CDR2 are SGDLS and YYNGEE. The CDR3 extends over 15 amino acids. Trimming cost V 0 bases and J 9 bases, with 16 bases left between them. Per the authors' pipeline: Nucleated cell number was recorded as an estimate derived from reference gene primer amplification. Sequencing was performed with immunoSEQ multiplex PCR; in TCRdb, only in-frame clones are kept and a portion is missing. That table furnishes V, J and clone size, whereas the DNA furnished D and trimming. The sample consists of hundreds of thousands of clones, 90% of them appearing once.

Sequencing was carried out using peripheral blood. The TCR sequence derives from a woman between 18 and 29 years old with acute or convalescent COVID-19. V usage is TRBV9 and J usage is TRBJ2-1; the D gene is possibly TRBD2 (6 bases). DNA for the CDR3: TGTGCCAGCAGCGTAGAGGGACGGGGGAGCGGTGAGCAGTTCTTC. As protein: CASSVEGRGSGEQFF. Combining the CDR3 with reference TRBV9 and TRBJ2-1 gives the whole variable domain DSGVTQTPKHLITATGQRVTLRCSPRSGDLSVYWYQQSLDQGLQFLIQYYNGEERAKGNILERFSAQQFPDLHSELNLSSLELGDSALYFCASSVEGRGSGEQFFGPGTRLTVL.